Described below is a single T cell receptor beta chain sequence and its context. The antigen is undetermined. The data belong to a study of CXCR3-negative and CXCR3-positive naive CD8 T cells. Study-wide results and limits: TRB CDR3s were more hydrophobic in CXCR3-positive than in CXCR3-negative naive cells. Partial loss of CXCR3 expression followed cryopreservation; most assays used fresh PBMCs.

The TRB libraries of cDNA were built by UMI-labeled 5' RACE. Following a re-call of the 5' RACE reads, TCRdb has one entry per CDR3 protein and lacks DNA. The listing records about 5,000 distinct CDR3 sequences. Germline loops: CDR1 MDHEN, CDR2 SYDVKM. CDR3 length: 16 amino acids. The chain recombines TRBV28 with TRBJ2-1; TCRdb returns TRBD2, unconfirmable since there is no DNA. This sequence originates from a human donor in good health. Some clones in this sample may be carry-over from other donors' samples. Sequences were obtained from naive CXCR3+ CD8+ T cells from blood. Subset meaning: CD45RO-CCR7+CD27+CD95- naive CD8+ T cells expressing CXCR3 (TNR3+). CDR3 sequence: CASSLLAGVHSNEQFF.